The 14 T cell receptor beta chains presented below share a single source sample, sequenced in a study of technical replicates of blood from a handful of donors. The repertoire was sequenced with immunoSEQ multiplex PCR; TCRdb's copy has only in-frame clones and lacks some. Of almost 85,000 clones in the sample, around 97% were seen once. Sequencing input: T cells isolated from PBMCs. Every receptor here comes from a human donor in good health.

CDR3 sequence (DNA): TGTGCCAGCAGTAGACAGGATCTAAGCGTGTGGTGGTATTTT. Its translation is CASSRQDLSVWWYF. V is TRBV28 and J is TRBJ2-3, with D possibly TRBD1 on 6 matching bases. The CDR3 covers 14 residues. Per germline, CDR1 MDHEN and CDR2 SYDVKM. Trimming removed 5 bases from V and 14 bases from J, with 23 bases in between.

This clone was counted once. The chain has TRBV5-4 and TRBJ1-6, with 7 bases aligning to TRBD1. Germline values: CDR1 SGHNT, CDR2 YYREEE (reference sequence). Trimming at V came to 3 bases and at J to 8 bases, leaving 2 bases not matched to a gene. The CDR3 has 13 residues. CDR3 region: CASSSDRHSPLHF. The CDR3 nucleotides are TGTGCCAGCAGCTCGGACAGGCATTCACCCCTCCACTTT.

The chain carries TRBV4-1 and TRBJ1-2; perhaps TRBD1 as D (5 bases). This CDR3 spans 13 amino acids. The V end lost 3 bases, the J end lost 6 bases, and 11 bases lay between the germline ends. Germline V gene data show CDR1 as MGHRA and CDR2 as YSYEKL. The CDR3 DNA reads as TGCGCCAGCAGCCAGGGGGGTCCCGATGGCTACACCTTC. Its translation is CASSQGGPDGYTF.

The chain employs TRBV12-2 and TRBJ2-7; the table's D call, TRBD1, was not checked against the DNA. TRBV12-2 is assigned pseudogene status. The CDR3 runs to 15 residues. The CDR3 reads CASRPRTGKSYEQYF. In DNA form, the CDR3 reads TGTGCAAGTCGCCCAAGGACAGGGAAATCCTACGAGCAGTACTTC.

The chain carries TRBV7-8 and TRBJ2-1; the match to TRBD1 covers 8 bases. Germline loops: CDR1 SGHVS, CDR2 FQNEAQ. The CDR3 covers 15 residues. The J segment lost 7 bases and the V segment lost 3 bases, leaving 8 bases of the junction unmatched. The CDR3 nucleotides are TGTGCCAGCAGCTTTAACCGGGACAGGTTGAATGAGCAGTTCTTC. Protein sequence: CASSFNRDRLNEQFF.

CDR3 nucleotides: TGCGCCAGCAGCCGCACTAGCGGGAGTAGCTATGAGCAGTTCTTC. It yields the protein CASSRTSGSSYEQFF. V usage is TRBV10-1 and J usage is TRBJ2-1; TRBD2 matches 11 bases. The germline V gene encodes CDR1 WNHNN and CDR2 SYGVQD (reference sequence). With V trimmed by 6 bases and J by 8 bases, 9 bases remained unmatched. CDR3 length: 15 residues.

This chain's CDR3 is CSMDGDSGAGGTYNEQFF. The CDR3 DNA sequence: TGCAGCATGGATGGGGACTCTGGGGCGGGAGGTACCTACAATGAGCAGTTCTTC. This chain connects TRBV29-1 to TRBJ2-1; 8 bases agree with TRBD2. This CDR3 has 18 residues. The V segment lost 8 bases and the J segment 2 bases; nucleotides outside the gene matches: 20. Germline V gene data show CDR1 as SQVTM and CDR2 as ANQGSEA.

V usage is TRBV5-1 and J usage is TRBJ1-1, with 8 bases lining up with TRBD1. J lost 6 bases, V lost 0 bases, and 10 bases had no gene match. This CDR3 has 16 residues. CDR1 and CDR2 from the germline V gene are SGHRS and YFSETQ. This CDR3 is CASSLVGRMTGAEAFF. CDR3 in DNA: TGCGCCAGCAGCTTGGTCGGAAGAATGACAGGGGCTGAAGCTTTCTTT. Drawing the rest from reference TRBV5-1 and TRBJ1-1, the complete variable domain is KAGVTQTPRYLIKTRGQQVTLSCSPISGHRSVSWYQQTPGQGLQFLFEYFSETQRNKGNFPGRFSGRQFSNSRSEMNVSTLELGDSALYLCASSLVGRMTGAEAFFGQGTRLTVV.

The chain carries TRBV4-1 and TRBJ2-1; 9 bases agree with TRBD1. Germline V gene lookup returns CDR1 MGHRA and CDR2 YSYEKL. V lost 2 bases, J lost 9 bases, and 8 bases stayed unmatched. CDR3 size: 15 residues. The CDR3 loop reads CASSQPGQGIGEQFF. The CDR3 DNA is TGCGCCAGCAGCCAACCGGGACAGGGTATAGGTGAGCAGTTCTTC.

Only one count was recorded for this clone. The CDR3 loop reads CASSLGKDNTYEQYF. The CDR3 DNA reads as TGTGCCAGCAGCTTGGGGAAGGACAACACCTACGAGCAGTACTTC. This chain connects TRBV5-4 to TRBJ2-7; D is perhaps TRBD1 (5 bases). CDR3 length equals 15 residues. V lost 0 bases to trimming and J lost 2 bases, with 12 bases between them. The germline CDR1 and CDR2 sequences are SGHNT and YYREEE (reference sequence).

This clone is medium-sized in the sample. The V call is TRBV29-1, the J call TRBJ2-1, with 8 bases matching TRBD1. The CDR3 consists of 16 residues. V shed 8 bases, J shed 1 base, and the junction held 13 bases outside the gene matches. The germline CDR1 and CDR2 sequences are SQVTM and ANQGSEA. The CDR3 loop is CSLPTGGMASYNEQFF. CDR3 bases: TGCAGCCTACCCACAGGGGGAATGGCGTCCTACAATGAGCAGTTCTTC.

The chain has TRBV6-5 and TRBJ2-7, with 9 bases identical to TRBD2. The CDR3 loop spans 16 amino acids. V dropped 3 bases and J dropped 5; count of bases not matched to a gene: 11. The germline V gene encodes CDR1 MNHEY and CDR2 SVGAGI. The CDR3 coding sequence is TGTGCCAGCAGTTATCGCGGGACTAGCCTGCTCGACGAGCAGTACTTC. Amino acids: CASSYRGTSLLDEQYF.

This chain uses TRBV5-6 with TRBJ2-5; TRBD2 matches at 8 bases. The length of the CDR3 is 13 residues. The V segment lost 6 bases and the J segment 5 bases; nucleotides outside the gene matches: 6. CDR1 SGHDT and CDR2 YYEEEE come from the germline V gene. CDR3 DNA sequence: TGTGCCAGCACGCGCGGGAGGCGGGAGACCCAGTACTTC. This gives the protein CASTRGRRETQYF.

This rearrangement joins TRBV11-2 to TRBJ2-1; 9 positions match TRBD1. The trim removed 5 bases at V and 7 bases at J, leaving 3 bases unmatched. Germline assignment: CDR1 SGHAT and CDR2 FQNNGV. This CDR3 is built from 13 residues. CDR3: CASSQDRGNEQFF. For the CDR3, the DNA is TGTGCCAGCAGCCAGGACAGGGGAAATGAGCAGTTCTTC. The full variable domain, its missing parts supplied by reference TRBV11-2 and TRBJ2-1, is EAGVAQSPRYKIIEKRQSVAFWCNPISGHATLYWYQQILGQGPKLLIQFQNNGVVDDSQLPKDRFSAERLKGVDSTLKIQPAKLEDSAVYLCASSQDRGNEQFFGPGTRLTVL.